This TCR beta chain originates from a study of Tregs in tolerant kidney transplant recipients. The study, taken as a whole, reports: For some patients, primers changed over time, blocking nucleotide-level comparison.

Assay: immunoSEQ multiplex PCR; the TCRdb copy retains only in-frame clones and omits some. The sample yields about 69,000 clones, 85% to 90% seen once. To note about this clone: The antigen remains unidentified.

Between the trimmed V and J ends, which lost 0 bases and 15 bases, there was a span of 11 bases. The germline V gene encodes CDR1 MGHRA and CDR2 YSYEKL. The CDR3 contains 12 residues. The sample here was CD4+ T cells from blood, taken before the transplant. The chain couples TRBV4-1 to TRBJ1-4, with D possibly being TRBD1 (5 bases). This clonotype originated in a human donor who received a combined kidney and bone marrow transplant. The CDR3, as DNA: TGCGCCAGCAGCCAAGAAAGCGGGGGTTTGTTTTTT. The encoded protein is CASSQESGGLFF.